The 15 T cell receptor beta chains presented below share a single source sample, sequenced in a study of CD8 T cells in Susac syndrome. Random hexamers were used to reverse transcribe 0.5 to 1 ug of RNA. TCRdb passed the immunoSEQ multiplex PCR reads through MiXCR, listing each CDR3 protein once. This sample has roughly 200,000 distinct CDR3 sequences; roughly 95% occur once, and the top ten carry less than 0.2%. Sequenced input: CD8+ T cells from PBMCs. The receptors come from a human donor with multiple sclerosis.

In its sample, this clonotype was seen once. This chain uses TRBV2 with TRBJ1-2; D might be TRBD1 (6 bases). Germline V gene lookup returns CDR1 SNHLY and CDR2 FYNNEI. The CDR3 is made up of 13 amino acids. V lost 9 bases, J lost 7 bases, and 18 bases lay in between. In DNA form, the CDR3 reads TGTGCCAGTAAAGGCCCAGGGGTCTTTGGCTACACCTTC. This codes for CASKGPGVFGYTF.

This chain joins TRBV10-1 and TRBJ2-1; D may be TRBD2 (5 bases). V lost 6 bases and J lost 7, with 10 bases in between. The V gene's germline CDR1 is WNHNN and CDR2 SYGVQD (reference sequence). The CDR3 contains 12 residues. The CDR3 is CASRDFCNEQFF. CDR3 nucleotides: TGCGCCAGCAGGGACTTCTGTAATGAGCAGTTCTTC.

The chain joins TRBV20-1 to TRBJ2-5; D is unclear. The germline V gene has CDR1 DFQATT and CDR2 SNEGSKA (reference sequence). The ends were cut back, 3 bases at V and 5 bases at J, with 13 bases in the middle. CDR3 length equals 13 residues. The CDR3 reads CSASGSRWETQYF. CDR3 nucleotide sequence: TGCAGTGCTAGCGGGTCGAGATGGGAGACCCAGTACTTC.

The V gene is TRBV2, the J gene TRBJ2-7; 11 nucleotides align to TRBD2. Germline assignment: CDR1 SNHLY and CDR2 FYNNEI. Trimming cost V 6 bases and J 6 bases; bases outside gene matches: 10. This CDR3 is built from 15 residues. CDR3 DNA: TGTGCCAGCAGCATAGGATCGGGACTAGCGGTCGAGCAGTACTTC. It yields the protein CASSIGSGLAVEQYF. Based on the CDR3 plus reference TRBV2 and TRBJ2-7, the full variable domain is EPEVTQTPSHQVTQMGQEVILRCVPISNHLYFYWYRQILGQKVEFLVSFYNNEISEKSEIFDDQFSVERPDGSNFTLKIRSTKLEDSAMYFCASSIGSGLAVEQYFGPGTRLTVT.

The chain couples TRBV20-1 to TRBJ1-1; TRBD1 is a possible D gene (5 bases). The germline V gene encodes CDR1 DFQATT and CDR2 SNEGSKA (reference sequence). The CDR3 runs to 14 residues. V was pared by 5 bases and J by 0 bases, with 13 bases between. CDR3 nucleotide sequence: TGCAGTGCTTCTAGACGGGGGATGAACACTGAAGCTTTCTTT. Translation gives CSASRRGMNTEAFF.

This sequence joins TRBV7-2 and TRBJ2-3; D gene uncertain. Trimming removed 5 bases at V and 6 bases at J, with 9 bases between. This CDR3 is built from 12 residues. Germline V gives CDR1 SGHTA, CDR2 FQGNSA. The CDR3 nucleotides are TGTGCCAGCAGCCCCCCGGATGATACGCAGTATTTT. Amino acid sequence: CASSPPDDTQYF.

The CDR3 spells CASSLGTSGVLGHEQYF. Written as DNA, the CDR3 is TGTGCCAGCAGTTTAGGGACTAGCGGGGTACTTGGGCACGAGCAGTACTTC. The chain links TRBV28 to TRBJ2-7; 13 bases map to TRBD2. V dropped 2 bases and J dropped 5; count of bases not matched to a gene: 9. Per germline, CDR1 MDHEN and CDR2 SYDVKM. This CDR3 has 17 amino acids.

This sequence joins TRBV5-4 and TRBJ2-7; no firm D call. Germline V gene lookup returns CDR1 SGHNT and CDR2 YYREEE (reference sequence). This CDR3 is 13 amino acids long. The V end was cut by 0 bases, the J end by 3 bases, with 7 bases between. In nucleotides, the CDR3 is TGTGCCAGCAGCTTGGAATTAAGCTACGAGCAGTACTTC. Encoded protein: CASSLELSYEQYF.

The gene calls are TRBV29-1 and TRBJ1-2; no clear D. V lost 2 bases to trimming and J lost 2 bases, with 12 bases between them. The CDR3 is 14 amino acids. Germline CDR1 and CDR2: SQVTM and ANQGSEA. CDR3: CSVEWADENYGYTF. The DNA of the CDR3 is TGCAGCGTTGAATGGGCAGACGAAAACTATGGCTACACCTTC. Based on the CDR3 plus reference TRBV29-1 and TRBJ1-2, the full variable domain is SAVISQKPSRDICQRGTSLTIQCQVDSQVTMMFWYRQQPGQSLTLIATANQGSEATYESGFVIDKFPISRPNLTFSTLTVSNMSPEDSSIYLCSVEWADENYGYTFGSGTRLTVV.

The rearrangement joins TRBV12-3 or TRBV12-4 to TRBJ1-5; maybe TRBD1 (5 bases). The CDR3 has 12 amino acids. Trimming cost V 7 bases and J 6 bases, with 10 bases left between them. This CDR3 is CASTTGGQPQHF. Here the CDR3 DNA reads TGTGCCAGCACTACCGGGGGTCAGCCCCAGCATTTT.

The chain carries TRBV24-1 and TRBJ2-1; no clear D gene. The V gene lost 4 bases and the J gene lost 6 bases, with 9 bases spanning the gap. The CDR3 is 13 amino acids. The germline V gene has CDR1 KGHDR and CDR2 SFDVKD. CDR3 region: CATSDVSSNEQFF. CDR3 nucleotide sequence: TGTGCCACCAGTGACGTTAGCAGCAATGAGCAGTTCTTC.

V usage is TRBV9 and J usage is TRBJ2-7; 8 bases align to TRBD2. CDR3 length: 15 amino acids. Germline V gene lookup returns CDR1 SGDLS and CDR2 YYNGEE. Germline trimming cut 4 bases from V and 0 bases from J; bases unmatched to any gene: 6. In DNA, the CDR3 is TGTGCCAGCAGCCCTAGCGGGCAAAACTCCTACGAGCAGTACTTC. It codes for CASSPSGQNSYEQYF.

V usage is TRBV19 and J usage is TRBJ2-1; D tentatively fits TRBD1 or TRBD2 (6 bases each). V lost 3 bases and J 10 bases, leaving 13 bases between the germline ends. CDR3 size: 13 residues. Per the germline V gene, CDR1 is LNHDA and CDR2 is SQIVND (reference sequence). The CDR3 DNA is TGTGCCAGTAGTATTCAAGGGGGGAGCGAGCAGTTCTTC. As protein: CASSIQGGSEQFF.

This chain connects TRBV29-1 to TRBJ2-3; D is possibly TRBD2 (6 bases). V lost 6 bases and J lost 0, with 16 bases in between. The germline V gene has CDR1 SQVTM and CDR2 ANQGSEA. The CDR3 covers 15 residues. DNA of the CDR3: TGCAGCGTGACTCCGAACGGGGGAAGCACAGATACGCAGTATTTT. Residues: CSVTPNGGSTDTQYF.

This clonotype was counted a few times. V gene TRBV6-6 combines with J gene TRBJ2-1; no clear D. Germline V gene sequence: CDR1 MNHNY, CDR2 SVGAGI (reference sequence). V was shortened by 8 bases and J by 2 bases, with 7 bases between the two germline ends. CDR3 length: 12 residues. CDR3 region: CASRSPYNEQFF. Here the CDR3 DNA reads TGTGCCAGCCGCTCTCCCTACAATGAGCAGTTCTTC.